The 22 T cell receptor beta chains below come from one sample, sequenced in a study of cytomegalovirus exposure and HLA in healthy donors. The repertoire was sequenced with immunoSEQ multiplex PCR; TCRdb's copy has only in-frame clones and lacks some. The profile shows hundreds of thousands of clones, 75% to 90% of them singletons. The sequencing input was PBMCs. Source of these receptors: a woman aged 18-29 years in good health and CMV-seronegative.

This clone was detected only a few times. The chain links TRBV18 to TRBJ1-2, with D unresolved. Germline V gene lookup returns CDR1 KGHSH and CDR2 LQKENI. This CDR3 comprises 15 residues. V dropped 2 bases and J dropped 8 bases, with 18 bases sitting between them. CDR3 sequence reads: CASSPLEGRAGGYTF. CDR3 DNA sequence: TGTGCCAGCTCACCATTGGAGGGCCGGGCTGGGGGCTACACCTTC.

DNA of the CDR3: TGCGCCAGCAGCCCCGGGACTAGCGGTTACGAGCAGTACTTC. It specifies CASSPGTSGYEQYF. The V and J genes are TRBV4-1 and TRBJ2-7, with 11 positions matching TRBD2. Germline CDR1 and CDR2: MGHRA and YSYEKL. This CDR3 contains 14 residues. The trim removed 4 bases at V and 4 bases at J, leaving 3 bases unmatched.

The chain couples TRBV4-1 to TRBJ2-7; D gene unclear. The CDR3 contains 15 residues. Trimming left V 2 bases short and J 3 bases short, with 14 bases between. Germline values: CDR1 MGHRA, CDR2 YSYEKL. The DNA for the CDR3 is TGCGCCAGCAGCCAACGAAGCGAAGGTAACTACGAGCAGTACTTC. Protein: CASSQRSEGNYEQYF.

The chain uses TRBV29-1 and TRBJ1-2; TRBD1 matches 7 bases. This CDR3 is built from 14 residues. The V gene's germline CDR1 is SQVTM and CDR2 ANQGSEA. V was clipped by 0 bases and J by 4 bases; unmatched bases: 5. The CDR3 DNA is TGCAGCGTTGAAGAAGGGGGCGGCGGCTATGGCTACACCTTC. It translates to CSVEEGGGGYGYTF.

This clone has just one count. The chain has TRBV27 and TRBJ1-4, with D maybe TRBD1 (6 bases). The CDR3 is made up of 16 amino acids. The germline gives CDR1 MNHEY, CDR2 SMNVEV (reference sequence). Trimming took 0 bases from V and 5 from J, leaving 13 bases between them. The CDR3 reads CASSLSPQGTNEKLFF. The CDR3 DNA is TGTGCCAGCAGTTTATCGCCACAGGGAACCAATGAAAAACTGTTTTTT.

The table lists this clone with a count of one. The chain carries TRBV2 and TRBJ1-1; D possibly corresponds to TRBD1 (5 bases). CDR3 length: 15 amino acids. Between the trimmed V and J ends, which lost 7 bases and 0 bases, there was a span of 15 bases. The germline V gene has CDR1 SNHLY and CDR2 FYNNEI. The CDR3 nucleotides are TGTGCCAGCACGGAGAGGGGACTGCTGAACACTGAAGCTTTCTTT. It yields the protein CASTERGLLNTEAFF.

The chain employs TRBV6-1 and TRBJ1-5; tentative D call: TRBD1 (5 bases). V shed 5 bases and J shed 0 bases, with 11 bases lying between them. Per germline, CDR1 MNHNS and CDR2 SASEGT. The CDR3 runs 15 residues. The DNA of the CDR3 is TGTGCCAGCAGTCAGGGAACTAATAGCAATCAGCCCCAGCATTTT. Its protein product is CASSQGTNSNQPQHF.

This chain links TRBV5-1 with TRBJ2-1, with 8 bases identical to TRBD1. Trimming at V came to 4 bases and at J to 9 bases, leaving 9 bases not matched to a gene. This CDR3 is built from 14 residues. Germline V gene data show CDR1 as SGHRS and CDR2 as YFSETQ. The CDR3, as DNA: TGCGCCAGCAGCAACGGACAGGGAAGGGGTGAGCAGTTCTTC. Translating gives CASSNGQGRGEQFF.

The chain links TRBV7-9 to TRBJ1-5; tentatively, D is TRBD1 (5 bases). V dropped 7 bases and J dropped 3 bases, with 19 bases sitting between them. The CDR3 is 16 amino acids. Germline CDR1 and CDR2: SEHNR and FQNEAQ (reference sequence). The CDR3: CASKFLRGLINQPQHF. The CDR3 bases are TGTGCCAGCAAATTCTTAAGGGGCCTGATCAATCAGCCCCAGCATTTT.

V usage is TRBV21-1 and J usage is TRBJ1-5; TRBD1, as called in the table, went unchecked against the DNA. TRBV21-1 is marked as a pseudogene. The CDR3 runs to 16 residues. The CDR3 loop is CASSMRPGPPQGAQHF. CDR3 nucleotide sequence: TGTGCCAGCAGCATGAGACCGGGACCTCCTCAGGGGGCCCAGCATTTT.

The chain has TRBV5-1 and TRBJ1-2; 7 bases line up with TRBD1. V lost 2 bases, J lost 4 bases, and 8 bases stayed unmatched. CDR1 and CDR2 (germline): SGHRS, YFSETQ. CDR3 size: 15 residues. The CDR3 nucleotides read TGCGCCAGCAGCTTAAGTGAACAGGGGTTCTATGGCTACACCTTC. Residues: CASSLSEQGFYGYTF.

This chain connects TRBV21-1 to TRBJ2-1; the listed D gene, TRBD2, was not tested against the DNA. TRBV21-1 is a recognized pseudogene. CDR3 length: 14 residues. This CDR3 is CAGGGGDSYNEQFF. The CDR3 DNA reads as TGTGCCGGCGGGGGCGGCGACTCCTACAATGAGCAGTTCTTC.

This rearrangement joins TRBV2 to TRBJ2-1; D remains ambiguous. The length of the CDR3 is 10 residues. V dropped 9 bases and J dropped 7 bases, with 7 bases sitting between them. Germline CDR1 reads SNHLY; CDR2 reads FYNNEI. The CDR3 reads CASFGNEQFF. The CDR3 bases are TGTGCCAGTTTCGGGAATGAGCAGTTCTTC.

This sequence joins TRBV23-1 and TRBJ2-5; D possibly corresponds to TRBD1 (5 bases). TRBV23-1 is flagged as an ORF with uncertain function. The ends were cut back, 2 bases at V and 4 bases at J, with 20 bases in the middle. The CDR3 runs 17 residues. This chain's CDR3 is CASSQRVIRVSLETQYF. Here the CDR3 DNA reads TGCGCCAGCAGTCAACGGGTTATCAGGGTCTCTTTAGAGACCCAGTACTTC.

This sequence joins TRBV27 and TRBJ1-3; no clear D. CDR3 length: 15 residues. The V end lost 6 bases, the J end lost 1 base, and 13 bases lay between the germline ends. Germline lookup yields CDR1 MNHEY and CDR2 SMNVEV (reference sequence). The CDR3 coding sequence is TGTGCCAGCAGGTCCCGGGGAGGGTCTGGAAACACCATATATTTT. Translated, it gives CASRSRGGSGNTIYF.

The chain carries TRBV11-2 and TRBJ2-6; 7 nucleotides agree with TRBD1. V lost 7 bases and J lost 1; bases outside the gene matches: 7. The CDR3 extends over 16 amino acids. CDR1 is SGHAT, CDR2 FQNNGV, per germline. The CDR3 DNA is TGTGCCAGCAAGCGTACAGGGGCGTCTGGGGCCAACGTCCTGACTTTC. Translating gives CASKRTGASGANVLTF. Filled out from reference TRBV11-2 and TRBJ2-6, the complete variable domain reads EAGVAQSPRYKIIEKRQSVAFWCNPISGHATLYWYQQILGQGPKLLIQFQNNGVVDDSQLPKDRFSAERLKGVDSTLKIQPAKLEDSAVYLCASKRTGASGANVLTFGAGSRLTVL.

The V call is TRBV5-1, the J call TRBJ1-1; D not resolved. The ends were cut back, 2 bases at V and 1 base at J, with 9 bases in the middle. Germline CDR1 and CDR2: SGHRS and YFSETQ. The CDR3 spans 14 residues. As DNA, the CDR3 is TGCGCCAGCAGCTTCGAACGGGGGAACACTGAAGCTTTCTTT. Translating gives CASSFERGNTEAFF.

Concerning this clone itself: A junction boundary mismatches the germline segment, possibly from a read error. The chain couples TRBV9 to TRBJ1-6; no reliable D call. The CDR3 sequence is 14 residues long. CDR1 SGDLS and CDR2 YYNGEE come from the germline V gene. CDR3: CASSLLSFNSPLHF. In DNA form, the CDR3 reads TGTGCCAGCAGCCTACTGTCCTTTAATTCACCCCTCCACTTT. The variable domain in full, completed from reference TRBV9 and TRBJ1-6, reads DSGVTQTPKHLITATGQRVTLRCSPRSGDLSVYWYQQSLDQGLQFLIQYYNGEERAKGNILERFSAQQFPDLHSELNLSSLELGDSALYFCASSLLSFNSPLHFGNGTRLTVT.

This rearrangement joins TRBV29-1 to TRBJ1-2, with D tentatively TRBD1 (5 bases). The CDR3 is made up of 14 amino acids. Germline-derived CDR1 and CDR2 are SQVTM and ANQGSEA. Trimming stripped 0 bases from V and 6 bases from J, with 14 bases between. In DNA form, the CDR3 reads TGCAGCGTTGAAGAAGGGTCCAGGGTCCATGGCTACACCTTC. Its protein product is CSVEEGSRVHGYTF.

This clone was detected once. Here the CDR3 reads CASSETVAAGANVLTF. CDR3 coding DNA: TGTGCCAGCAGTGAAACCGTGGCGGCTGGGGCCAACGTCCTGACTTTC. This chain joins TRBV6-1 and TRBJ2-6; D call uncertain. Per germline, CDR1 MNHNS and CDR2 SASEGT. V lost 2 bases to trimming and J lost 2 bases, with 10 bases between them. The CDR3 totals 16 residues.

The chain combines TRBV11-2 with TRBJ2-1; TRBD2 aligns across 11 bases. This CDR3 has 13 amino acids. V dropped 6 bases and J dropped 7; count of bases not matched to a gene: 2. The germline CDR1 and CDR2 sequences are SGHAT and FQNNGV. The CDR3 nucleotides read TGTGCCAGCAGTTGGACTAGCGGGAATGAGCAGTTCTTC. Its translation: CASSWTSGNEQFF.

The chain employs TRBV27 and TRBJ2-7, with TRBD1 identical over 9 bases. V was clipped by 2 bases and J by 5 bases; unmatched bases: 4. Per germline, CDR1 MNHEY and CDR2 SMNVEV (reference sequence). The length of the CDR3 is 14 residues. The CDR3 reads CASSLLGTGHEQYF. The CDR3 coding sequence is TGTGCCAGCAGTTTACTCGGGACAGGGCACGAGCAGTACTTC.